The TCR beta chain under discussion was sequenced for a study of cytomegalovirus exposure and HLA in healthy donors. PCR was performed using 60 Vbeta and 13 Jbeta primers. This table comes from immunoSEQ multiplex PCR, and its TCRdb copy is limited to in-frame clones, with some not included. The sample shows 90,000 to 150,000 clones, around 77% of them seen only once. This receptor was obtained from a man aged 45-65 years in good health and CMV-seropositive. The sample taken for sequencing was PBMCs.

The CDR3 here is CASSLNGGWETQYF. The CDR3 region has the DNA TGTGCCAGCAGCTTAAACGGGGGGTGGGAGACCCAGTACTTC. V gene TRBV11-2 combines with J gene TRBJ2-5; 7 nucleotides agree with TRBD2. Trimming removed 2 bases from V and 5 bases from J; junction bases left unmatched: 5. CDR3 length: 14 residues. Germline V gives CDR1 SGHAT, CDR2 FQNNGV.